This is a list of T cell receptor beta chains from one sample in a study of T cell changes during pregnancy in multiple sclerosis. The table came from immunoSEQ multiplex PCR; TCRdb's copy has only in-frame clones and leaves some out. The table shows about 69,000 clones, with around 92% occurring only once. The specimen comprised peripheral blood, sampled in the third trimester of pregnancy. The receptor source for this set is a female donor in good health, enrolled as a control in a pregnancy study. The CDR3 runs from the conserved cysteine through the conserved F or W. The D gene is left open where the match is weak. For some rows the clone size is stated as once, few or many, or as a class when expanded; others skip it.

D | J | V | size | CDR3 | DNA
TRBD1 | TRBJ2-2 | TRBV18 | . | CASSPVQGAVTGELFF | TGTGCCAGCTCACCTGTACAGGGGGCGGTCACCGGGGAGCTGTTTTTT
TRBD1 | TRBJ1-2 | TRBV7-8 | . | CASSDGTGGAPNYGYTF | TGTGCCAGCAGCGACGGGACAGGGGGCGCGCCTAACTATGGCTACACCTTC
. | TRBJ2-2 | TRBV10-3 | . | CAISVGGPGELFF | TGTGCCATCAGTGTAGGCGGTCCCGGGGAGCTGTTTTTT
TRBD2 | TRBJ2-1 | TRBV4-1 | . | CASRSGSGGDYNEQFF | TGCGCCAGCAGGAGCGGGAGCGGGGGGGATTACAATGAGCAGTTCTTC
. | TRBJ1-1 | TRBV5-4 | once | CASSLASHRVTEAFF | TGTGCCAGCAGCTTGGCTTCCCACAGGGTAACTGAAGCTTTCTTT
TRBD1 | TRBJ1-1 | TRBV7-9 | . | CASSLGQGANTEAFF | TGTGCCAGCAGCTTAGGACAGGGGGCGAACACTGAAGCTTTCTTT
. | TRBJ1-2 | TRBV4-1 | . | CASTPGPLSHYGYTF | TGCGCCAGCACCCCAGGCCCCCTTTCTCACTATGGCTACACCTTC
. | TRBJ2-3 | TRBV4-1 | once | CASSQPPRGYFQDTQYF | TGCGCCAGCAGCCAACCTCCCCGGGGGTACTTCCAAGATACGCAGTATTTT
. | TRBJ2-3 | TRBV7-2 | . | CASSLAYSTDTQYF | TGTGCCAGCAGCTTAGCATATAGCACAGATACGCAGTATTTT
TRBD2 | TRBJ2-1 | TRBV7-2 | . | CASSLLADYYNEQFF | TGTGCCAGCAGCTTACTAGCGGATTACTACAATGAGCAGTTCTTC
. | TRBJ2-1 | TRBV11-3 | . | CASSRLGGEQFF | TGTGCCAGCAGCCGACTGGGTGGTGAGCAGTTCTTC
TRBD2 | TRBJ2-1 | TRBV27 | . | CASSLWRGGIGEQFF | TGTGCCAGCAGTTTATGGCGGGGGGGCATCGGTGAGCAGTTCTTC
TRBD2 | TRBJ2-3 | TRBV4-2 | . | CASSLLRGGRTDTQYF | TGTGCCAGCAGCCTCCTCCGGGGGGGCCGGACAGATACGCAGTATTTT
TRBD2 | TRBJ2-5 | TRBV7-9 | . | CASSFVGLDQETQYF | TGTGCCAGCAGCTTCGTGGGACTAGACCAGGAGACCCAGTACTTC
. | TRBJ2-7 | TRBV7-2 | . | CASSPRGLESYEQYF | TGTGCCAGCAGCCCTAGAGGCCTTGAATCCTACGAGCAGTACTTC
. | TRBJ1-4 | TRBV27 | once | CASSPATGHEKLLF | TGTGCCAGCAGTCCCGCTACAGGTCATGAAAAACTGCTTTTT
TRBD1 | TRBJ2-2 | TRBV28 | . | CASSFPPRQGARELFF | TGTGCCAGCAGTTTTCCTCCCCGACAGGGGGCACGGGAGCTGTTTTTT
. | TRBJ1-3 | TRBV28 | once | CASSLPNTIYF | TGTGCCAGCAGTTTACCGAACACCATATATTTT
. | TRBJ1-1 | TRBV13 | . | CASSFRTLALRVF | TGTGCCAGCAGCTTCCGAACACTGGCCCTCAGGGTTTTT
. | TRBJ1-1 | TRBV28 | . | CASSTPRSTEAFF | TGTGCCAGCAGTACCCCAAGGAGCACTGAAGCTTTCTTT
. | TRBJ2-2 | TRBV11-3 | . | CASSYRVGELFF | TGTGCCAGCAGTTACAGGGTCGGGGAGCTGTTTTTT
TRBD1 | TRBJ1-1 | TRBV11-2 | . | CASSRSGGTEAFF | TGTGCCAGCAGCCGGTCAGGGGGCACTGAAGCTTTCTTT
. | TRBJ2-5 | TRBV4-2 | . | CATRSSGRETQYF | TGTGCCACTCGCTCAAGTGGTCGGGAGACCCAGTACTTC
. | TRBJ1-1 | TRBV18 | . | CASSPRGDEAFF | TGTGCCAGCTCACCAAGAGGTGATGAAGCTTTCTTT
. | TRBJ2-1 | TRBV4-1 | . | CASSQASGEGNEQFF | TGCGCCAGCAGCCAAGCCTCGGGAGAGGGCAATGAGCAGTTCTTC
TRBD1 | TRBJ1-5 | TRBV28 | . | CASSLYFTGDNQPQHF | TGTGCCAGCAGTTTATACTTCACAGGGGACAATCAGCCCCAGCATTTT
TRBD1 | TRBJ1-4 | TRBV28 | . | CASSFRGRMGKLFF | TGTGCCAGCAGTTTCAGGGGGCGGATGGGAAAACTGTTTTTT
. | TRBJ1-1 | TRBV7-9 | . | CASSSTGSAEAFF | TGTGCCAGCAGCTCCACAGGGTCCGCGGAAGCTTTCTTT
TRBD1 | TRBJ1-5 | TRBV27 | once | CASSHGTGEDQPQHF | TGTGCCAGCAGTCATGGGACAGGGGAGGATCAGCCCCAGCATTTT
. | TRBJ2-7 | TRBV7-2 | . | CASSPSGGPYEQYF | TGTGCCAGCTCGCCCAGCGGAGGACCCTACGAGCAGTACTTC
. | TRBJ2-5 | TRBV25-1 | . | CASTPKRGQETQYF | TGTGCCAGCACCCCTAAACGGGGCCAAGAGACCCAGTACTTC
TRBD2 | TRBJ2-1 | TRBV7-3 | . | CASSSTGGSYNEQFF | TGTGCCAGCAGCTCGACGGGGGGTTCCTACAATGAGCAGTTCTTC
. | TRBJ1-2 | TRBV2 | . | CASSQTPGSGGYGYTF | TGTGCCAGCAGTCAAACCCCGGGATCCGGGGGCTATGGCTACACCTTC
. | TRBJ1-4 | TRBV7-3 | . | CASSLKSSFRGEEEKLFF | TGTGCCAGCAGCTTGAAATCGTCTTTTAGAGGAGAGGAGGAAAAACTGTTTTTT
. | TRBJ1-5 | TRBV6-5 | . | CASRTGTNQPQHF | TGTGCCAGCAGGACGGGAACTAATCAGCCCCAGCATTTT
. | TRBJ2-3 | TRBV7-3 | . | CASSPTGTDTQYF | TGTGCCAGCAGCCCGACAGGCACAGATACGCAGTATTTT
TRBD1 | TRBJ2-1 | TRBV20-1 | . | CSAHRGWEQFF | TGCAGTGCTCACAGGGGCTGGGAGCAGTTCTTC
TRBD2 | TRBJ2-7 | TRBV4-2 | . | CASSPRVSGGAVYEQYF | TGTGCCAGCAGCCCGCGGGTCAGCGGGGGGGCGGTTTACGAGCAGTACTTC
TRBD2 | TRBJ2-7 | TRBV2 | . | CASRAGGAYEQYF | TGTGCCAGCCGAGCGGGGGGCGCCTACGAGCAGTACTTC
. | TRBJ2-1 | TRBV7-3 | . | CASSSPGASYNEQFF | TGTGCCAGCAGCTCACCAGGGGCATCCTACAATGAGCAGTTCTTC
TRBD2 | TRBJ2-1 | TRBV18 | . | CASSLSSGGASNEQFF | TGTGCCAGCTCACTGTCTAGCGGGGGGGCAAGCAATGAGCAGTTCTTC
TRBD2 | TRBJ2-3 | TRBV27 | . | CASGIPGLGTQYF | TGTGCCAGCGGTATACCGGGACTAGGTACGCAGTATTTT
. | TRBJ2-1 | TRBV18 | . | CASSRGVAGQSSYNEQFF | TGTGCCAGCTCACGGGGAGTGGCGGGTCAGAGCTCCTACAATGAGCAGTTCTTC
TRBD2 | TRBJ2-1 | TRBV25-1 | . | CASREAERGYNEQFF | TGTGCCAGCAGGGAGGCGGAGCGGGGCTACAATGAGCAGTTCTTC
. | TRBJ1-5 | TRBV18 | . | CASSPQVNQPQHF | TGTGCCAGCTCACCGCAGGTTAATCAGCCCCAGCATTTT
. | TRBJ2-7 | TRBV29-1 | . | CSVEDRVTGLSYEQYF | TGCAGCGTTGAAGATCGAGTGACTGGCCTTTCCTACGAGCAGTACTTC
. | TRBJ1-4 | TRBV5-4 | once | CASSFRDLGANEKLFF | TGTGCCAGCAGCTTCCGGGACTTAGGCGCTAATGAAAAACTGTTTTTT
. | TRBJ1-2 | TRBV2 | once | CASSVLGREGNYGYTF | TGTGCCAGCAGTGTACTCGGACGGGAGGGGAACTATGGCTACACCTTC
TRBD1 | TRBJ1-4 | TRBV28 | . | CASSLGQRNEKLFF | TGTGCCAGCAGCTTGGGACAGCGGAATGAAAAACTGTTTTTT
TRBD2 | TRBJ2-1 | TRBV29-1 | . | CSSPGTSGRDEQFF | TGCAGCAGCCCCGGGACTAGCGGGAGGGACGAGCAATTCTTC
. | TRBJ2-1 | TRBV9 | once | CASSETGVHNEQFF | TGTGCCAGCAGCGAAACGGGAGTTCACAATGAGCAGTTCTTC
TRBD1 | TRBJ2-5 | TRBV11-2 | . | CASSLGPGGTQETQYF | TGTGCCAGCAGCTTAGGGCCAGGGGGCACCCAAGAGACCCAGTACTTC
. | TRBJ1-5 | TRBV6-4 | . | CASSQLSNQPQHF | TGTGCCAGCAGTCAACTTAGCAATCAGCCCCAGCATTTT
. | TRBJ2-7 | TRBV19 | . | CASSFGFFTGEQYF | TGTGCCAGTAGTTTCGGGTTCTTTACGGGTGAGCAGTACTTC
TRBD2 | TRBJ2-5 | TRBV27 | once | CASSLLADQETQYF | TGTGCCAGCAGTTTACTAGCGGATCAAGAGACCCAGTACTTC
TRBD1 | TRBJ2-3 | TRBV18 | once | CASSPGTGSDTQYF | TGTGCCAGCTCACCAGGGACAGGGTCAGATACGCAGTATTTT
. | TRBJ1-4 | TRBV6-5 | . | CASRRTVYSEKLFF | TGTGCCAGCAGACGGACAGTCTATAGTGAAAAACTGTTTTTT
. | TRBJ1-1 | TRBV27 | . | CASSALTGYRAFF | TGTGCCAGCAGTGCATTAACAGGGTACAGAGCTTTCTTT
TRBD2 | TRBJ2-1 | TRBV14 | many | CASSSRTSGRNEQFF | TGTGCCAGCAGCTCTCGGACTAGCGGGAGAAATGAGCAGTTCTTC